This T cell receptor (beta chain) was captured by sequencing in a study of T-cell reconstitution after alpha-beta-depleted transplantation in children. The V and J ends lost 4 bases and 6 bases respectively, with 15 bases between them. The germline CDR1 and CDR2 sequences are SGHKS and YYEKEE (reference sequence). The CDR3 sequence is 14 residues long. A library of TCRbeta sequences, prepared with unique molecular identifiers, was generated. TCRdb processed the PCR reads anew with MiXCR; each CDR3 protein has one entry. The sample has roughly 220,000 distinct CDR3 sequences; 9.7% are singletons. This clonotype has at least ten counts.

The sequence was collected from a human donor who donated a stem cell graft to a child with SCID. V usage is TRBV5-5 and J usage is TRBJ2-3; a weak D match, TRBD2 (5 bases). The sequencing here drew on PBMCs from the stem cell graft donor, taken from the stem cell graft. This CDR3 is CASSPPPLADTQYF. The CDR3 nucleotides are TGTGCCAGCAGCCCGCCTCCTTTAGCGGATACGCAGTATTTT.